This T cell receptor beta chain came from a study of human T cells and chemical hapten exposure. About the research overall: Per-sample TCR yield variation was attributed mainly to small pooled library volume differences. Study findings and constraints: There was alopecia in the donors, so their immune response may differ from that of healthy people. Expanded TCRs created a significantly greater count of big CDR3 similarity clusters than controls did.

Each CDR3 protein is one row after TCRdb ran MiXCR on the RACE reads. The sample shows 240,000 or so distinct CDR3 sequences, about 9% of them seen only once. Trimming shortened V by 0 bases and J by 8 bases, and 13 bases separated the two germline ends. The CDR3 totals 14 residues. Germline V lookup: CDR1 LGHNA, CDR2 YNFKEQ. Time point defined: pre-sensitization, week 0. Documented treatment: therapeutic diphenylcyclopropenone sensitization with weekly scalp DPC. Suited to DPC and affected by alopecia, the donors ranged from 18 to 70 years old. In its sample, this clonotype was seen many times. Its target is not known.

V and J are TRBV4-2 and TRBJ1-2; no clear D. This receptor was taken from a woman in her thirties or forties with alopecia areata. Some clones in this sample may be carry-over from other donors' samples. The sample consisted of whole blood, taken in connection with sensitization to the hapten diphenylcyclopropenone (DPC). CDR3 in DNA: TGTGCCAGCAGCCAAGATGGTGCCAGACGGGGCTACACCTTC. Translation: CASSQDGARRGYTF.